This paragraph reports one T cell receptor beta chain. The antigen is unknown. This entry comes from a study of identical twins. Findings of the study overall: The study reached conclusions through statistical analysis that was cross-sectional, not following the same donors.

The cDNA had a unique molecular identifier and a template-switch universal primer site. In TCRdb, the 5' RACE reads were re-called with MiXCR into one record per CDR3 protein. Of some 500,000 distinct CDR3 sequences listed, roughly 9.9% are singletons. Everyone who donated was a healthy Caucasian. The CDR3 extends over 10 amino acids. With 7 bases removed from V and 7 bases from J, the gap between germline ends came to 9 bases. The germline gives CDR1 SQVTM, CDR2 ANQGSEA. Separately, the same data were catalogued under a study of yellow fever vaccine responses in identical twins.

The source is a woman aged 18-29 years in good health. The sequenced sample consisted of PBMCs. V and J are TRBV29-1 and TRBJ2-3, with D uncertain. The CDR3 region is CSAFRNTQYF. In DNA form, the CDR3 reads TGCAGCGCTTTCAGGAATACGCAGTATTTT.